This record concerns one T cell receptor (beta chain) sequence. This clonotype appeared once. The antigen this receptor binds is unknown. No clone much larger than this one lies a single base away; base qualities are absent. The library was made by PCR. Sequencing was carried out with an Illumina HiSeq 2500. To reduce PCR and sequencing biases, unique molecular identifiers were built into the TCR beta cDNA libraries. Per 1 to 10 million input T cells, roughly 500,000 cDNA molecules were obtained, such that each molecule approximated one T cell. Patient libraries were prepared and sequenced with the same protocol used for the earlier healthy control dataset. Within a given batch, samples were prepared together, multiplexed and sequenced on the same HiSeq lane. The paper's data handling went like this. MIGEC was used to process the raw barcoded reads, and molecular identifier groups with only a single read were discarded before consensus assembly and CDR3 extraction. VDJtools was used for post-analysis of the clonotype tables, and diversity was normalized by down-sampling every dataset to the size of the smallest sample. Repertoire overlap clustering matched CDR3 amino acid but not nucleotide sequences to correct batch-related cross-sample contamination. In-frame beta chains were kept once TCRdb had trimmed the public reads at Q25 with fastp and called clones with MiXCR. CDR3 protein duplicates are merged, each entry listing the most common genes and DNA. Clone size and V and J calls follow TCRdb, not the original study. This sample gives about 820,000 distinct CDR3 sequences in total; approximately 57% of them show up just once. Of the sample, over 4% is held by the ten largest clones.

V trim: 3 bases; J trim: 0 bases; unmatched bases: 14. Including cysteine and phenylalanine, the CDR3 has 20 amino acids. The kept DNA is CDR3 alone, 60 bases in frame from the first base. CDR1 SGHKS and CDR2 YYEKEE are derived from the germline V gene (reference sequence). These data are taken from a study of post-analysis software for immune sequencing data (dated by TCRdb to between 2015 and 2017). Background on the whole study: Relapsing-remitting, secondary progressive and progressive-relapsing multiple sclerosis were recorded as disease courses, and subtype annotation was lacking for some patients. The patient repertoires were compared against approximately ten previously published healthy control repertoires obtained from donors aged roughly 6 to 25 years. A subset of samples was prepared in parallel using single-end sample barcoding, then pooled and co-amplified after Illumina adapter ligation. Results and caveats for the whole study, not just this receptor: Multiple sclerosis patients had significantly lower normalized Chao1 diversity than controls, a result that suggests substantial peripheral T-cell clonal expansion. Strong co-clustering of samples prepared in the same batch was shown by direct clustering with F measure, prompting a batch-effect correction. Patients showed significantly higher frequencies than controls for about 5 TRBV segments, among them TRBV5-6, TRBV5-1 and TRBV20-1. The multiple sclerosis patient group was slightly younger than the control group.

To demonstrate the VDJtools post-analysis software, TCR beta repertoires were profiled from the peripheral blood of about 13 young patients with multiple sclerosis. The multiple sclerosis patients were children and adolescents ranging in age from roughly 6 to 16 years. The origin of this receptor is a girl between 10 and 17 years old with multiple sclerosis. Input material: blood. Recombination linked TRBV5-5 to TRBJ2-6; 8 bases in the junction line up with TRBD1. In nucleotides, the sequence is TGTGCCAGCAGCTCGCCCTTACGGACAGGGTGGGGCTCTGGGGCCAACGTCCTGACTTTC. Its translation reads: CASSSPLRTGWGSGANVLTF.